This TCR beta chain was found in a study of siplizumab effects on memory and regulatory T cells. The study, taken as a whole, reports: The authors could not assign a naive or memory phenotype to roughly 75-97% of proliferating CD4+ or CD8+ clones. Proliferating Tregs taken from siplizumab cultures were not shown to have a confirmed suppressive function.

Concerning this clone itself: Its antigen remains unidentified. Other DNA sequences from this sample encode an identical CDR3 as well.

Germline V gene sequence: CDR1 LNHDA, CDR2 SQIVND (reference sequence). The CDR3 has 12 residues. Trimming removed 5 bases at V and 5 bases at J, with 6 bases between. Approximately 100,000 TCR templates per sample were assayed. TCRdb keeps only in-frame clones here, not all; method: immunoSEQ multiplex PCR. The table shows about 100,000 clones, with over 90% occurring only once. The rearrangement joins TRBV19 to TRBJ2-2, with D hard to call. The receptor was derived from a human donor in good health. The sequenced material came from non-Treg CD4+ T cells sorted from blood. The chain's CDR3 is CASSLRTGELFF. The CDR3 bases are TGTGCCAGTAGTCTCCGGACCGGGGAGCTGTTTTTT.